Following are 14 T cell receptor beta chains from one sample sequenced in a study of T cells after yellow fever vaccination (dated by TCRdb to about 2019). Sample treatment or condition, as interpreted from the label and publication: live attenuated yellow fever vaccine strain. The library was prepared using 5' RACE. The run used an Illumina HiSeq 2500. In-frame beta chains were kept once TCRdb had trimmed the public reads at Q25 with fastp and called clones with MiXCR. CDR3 protein duplicates are merged, each entry listing the most common genes and DNA. The sample records fewer than 350,000 distinct CDR3 sequences, 8% to 10% of which are singletons. Of the sample, under 20% is held by the ten largest clones. The sequences come from PBMCs, collected on the day of the first yellow fever vaccination. These receptors were obtained from a young man who received the YFV17D yellow fever vaccine.

This chain links TRBV6-5 with TRBJ2-1, with D perhaps matching TRBD1 (5 bases). V shed 7 bases and J shed 1 base, with 11 bases lying between them. The germline V gene encodes CDR1 MNHEY and CDR2 SVGAGI. The CDR3 totals 14 residues. The CDR3 bases are TGTGCCAGCACGAGACAGAGGTCCTACAATGAGCAGTTCTTC. Translation gives CASTRQRSYNEQFF.

This chain links TRBV20-1 with TRBJ2-3; no reliable D call. The V gene lost 3 bases and the J gene lost 4 bases, with 5 bases spanning the gap. CDR3 length: 11 residues. In germline, CDR1 is DFQATT, CDR2 SNEGSKA (reference sequence). CDR3 DNA: TGCAGTGCTAGGACTTCAGATACGCAGTATTTT. It yields the protein CSARTSDTQYF.

This clonotype was counted ten times or more. The gene calls are TRBV20-1 and TRBJ1-2; D is perhaps TRBD1 (5 bases). CDR1 is DFQATT, CDR2 SNEGSKA, per germline (reference sequence). The length of the CDR3 is 13 residues. V lost 6 bases and J lost 3, with 14 bases in between. CDR3 amino acids: CSAQGTWDYGYTF. The CDR3 nucleotides read TGCAGTGCCCAGGGCACTTGGGACTATGGCTACACCTTC.

This clonotype came up a few times. The chain joins TRBV7-7 to TRBJ2-1; TRBD1 agrees at 7 bases. V lost 5 bases to trimming and J lost 7 bases; unmatched junction nucleotides: 14. This CDR3 contains 16 residues. Germline loops: CDR1 SSHAT, CDR2 FNYEAQ (reference sequence). CDR3 protein: CASSLGTDSGVNEQFF. For the CDR3, the DNA is TGTGCCAGCAGCCTAGGGACAGATTCCGGGGTTAATGAGCAGTTCTTC.

This clonotype was detected only a few times. The chain has TRBV20-1 and TRBJ2-3, with D maybe TRBD1 (6 bases). The V end was cut by 5 bases, the J end by 1 base, with 16 bases between. The CDR3 has 15 amino acids. Germline V gene sequence: CDR1 DFQATT, CDR2 SNEGSKA (reference sequence). This CDR3 is CSARQDRGGTDTQYF. CDR3 DNA: TGCAGTGCTCGACAGGACAGAGGAGGCACAGATACGCAGTATTTT.

The V gene is TRBV4-1, the J gene TRBJ1-5; possibly TRBD1 for D (5 bases). Germline V gives CDR1 MGHRA, CDR2 YSYEKL. The CDR3 is made up of 16 amino acids. Trimming removed 0 bases from V and 0 bases from J, with 9 bases in between. CDR3 nucleotide sequence: TGCGCCAGCAGCCAAGAATCCAGGGCTAGCAATCAGCCCCAGCATTTT. Amino acid sequence: CASSQESRASNQPQHF.

This clonotype was counted between two and nine times. CDR3 DNA: TGTGCCAGCAGCCACGGGTACCAAGAGACCCAGTACTTC. Translated: CASSHGYQETQYF. The chain links TRBV14 to TRBJ2-5; the D is unclear. The CDR3 totals 13 residues. The ends were cut back, 3 bases at V and 0 bases at J, with 5 bases in the middle. Germline V lookup: CDR1 SGHDN, CDR2 FVKESK.

This clonotype has ten or more counts. The rearrangement uses TRBV29-1 and TRBJ1-1; 7 nucleotides match TRBD1. V shed 7 bases and J 3 bases; nucleotides not matched to a gene: 11. There are 14 residues in the CDR3. Germline V gives CDR1 SQVTM, CDR2 ANQGSEA. The CDR3 is CSARRGLAYTEAFF. The DNA of the CDR3 is TGCAGCGCTCGTAGGGGGCTAGCGTACACTGAAGCTTTCTTT. The whole variable domain, filled in from reference TRBV29-1 and TRBJ1-1, reads SAVISQKPSRDICQRGTSLTIQCQVDSQVTMMFWYRQQPGQSLTLIATANQGSEATYESGFVIDKFPISRPNLTFSTLTVSNMSPEDSSIYLCSARRGLAYTEAFFGQGTRLTVV.

This clonotype was recorded a few times. The genes are TRBV6-5 and TRBJ1-1; D remains unclear. The CDR3 contains 15 residues. V was shortened by 0 bases and J by 3 bases, with 11 bases between the two germline ends. CDR1 MNHEY and CDR2 SVGAGI come from the germline V gene. CDR3 DNA: TGTGCCAGCAGTTACTCGAGCTTCGGGGACACTGAAGCTTTCTTT. Its translation is CASSYSSFGDTEAFF.

The chain recombines TRBV5-4 with TRBJ1-2, with a weak D call TRBD1 (5 bases). V lost 4 bases and J lost 3, with 16 bases in between. The germline V gene encodes CDR1 SGHNT and CDR2 YYREEE (reference sequence). This CDR3 has 15 residues. Here the CDR3 reads CASSMEPGTDYGYTF. The DNA of the CDR3 is TGTGCCAGCAGCATGGAACCCGGGACGGACTATGGCTACACCTTC.

This clonotype was picked up many times. V is TRBV6-5 and J is TRBJ2-1, with unresolved D. CDR1 and CDR2 from the germline V gene are MNHEY and SVGAGI. V shed 0 bases and J shed 6 bases, with 6 bases lying between them. The CDR3 runs 13 residues. CDR3 region: CASSYSNSNEQFF. Written as DNA, the CDR3 is TGTGCCAGCAGTTACTCTAACAGCAATGAGCAGTTCTTC.

This clonotype has ten or more counts. The chain couples TRBV18 to TRBJ1-1, with a possible D match to TRBD1 (6 bases). V lost 2 bases to trimming and J lost 4 bases, with 11 bases between them. From germline, CDR1 is KGHSH and CDR2 LQKENI. This CDR3 spans 14 amino acids. This chain's CDR3 is CASSPSGGLTEAFF. CDR3 coding DNA: TGTGCCAGCTCACCAAGCGGGGGCCTCACTGAAGCTTTCTTT.

This clonotype was counted many times. The chain combines TRBV29-1 with TRBJ1-2; D is unclear. V was shortened by 7 bases and J by 7 bases, with 13 bases between the two germline ends. The CDR3 is 11 residues long. Germline V gives CDR1 SQVTM, CDR2 ANQGSEA. The CDR3 DNA sequence: TGCAGCGCCCTCTTGGGTGGTGGCTACACCTTC. This sequence encodes CSALLGGGYTF.

This clonotype has a handful of counts. The V call is TRBV7-9, the J call TRBJ1-6; D call uncertain. The CDR3 contains 13 residues. CDR1 SEHNR and CDR2 FQNEAQ come from the germline V gene (reference sequence). V was pared by 4 bases and J by 9 bases, with 10 bases between. CDR3 loop: CASSSRNFSPLHF. As DNA, the CDR3 is TGTGCCAGCAGCTCCCGGAATTTTTCACCCCTCCACTTT.